These 29 T cell receptor beta chains were sequenced from one sample in a study of T cell responses to AZD1222 COVID-19 vaccine. Assay: immunoSEQ multiplex PCR; the TCRdb copy retains only in-frame clones and omits some. The data show fewer than 250,000 clones, roughly 92% seen once. The specimen comprised peripheral blood, sampled on day 0 of AZD1222 vaccination. These receptors were obtained from an adult in good health.

The rearrangement joins TRBV19 to TRBJ1-5; D gene unclear. Germline CDR1 LNHDA, CDR2 SQIVND (reference sequence). The CDR3 consists of 15 residues. Trimming cost V 1 base and J 0 bases, with 7 bases left between them. Written as DNA, the CDR3 is TGTGCCAGTAGTATAGGGCTAGATAGCAATCAGCCCCAGCATTTT. Protein sequence: CASSIGLDSNQPQHF.

This clone has just one count. This sequence joins TRBV28 and TRBJ1-2, with D unclear. The germline CDR1 and CDR2 sequences are MDHEN and SYDVKM. This CDR3 contains 14 residues. The V gene lost 3 bases and the J gene lost 7 bases, with 15 bases spanning the gap. CDR3 sequence: CASSLGFDFSGYTF. The CDR3 DNA reads as TGTGCCAGCAGTTTGGGGTTTGATTTTAGTGGCTACACCTTC.

The chain couples TRBV28 to TRBJ1-2, with 10 bases that match TRBD1. CDR3 size: 14 residues. Germline assignment: CDR1 MDHEN and CDR2 SYDVKM. The J segment lost 5 bases and the V segment lost 3 bases, leaving 3 bases of the junction unmatched. This CDR3 reads CASSLGQGWYGYTF. In nucleotides, the CDR3 is TGTGCCAGCAGTTTGGGACAGGGGTGGTATGGCTACACCTTC.

This chain joins TRBV11-2 and TRBJ1-1, with TRBD1 matching over 8 bases. The CDR3 contains 18 residues. Germline CDR1 reads SGHAT; CDR2 reads FQNNGV. The trim removed 5 bases at V and 0 bases at J, leaving 14 bases unmatched. The CDR3 DNA follows: TGTGCCAGCAGCAATCCCCGAGGACAGGGAAGAATGAACACTGAAGCTTTCTTT. It is translated as CASSNPRGQGRMNTEAFF.

The CDR3 here is CAISGRGSVNTEAFF. CDR3 bases: TGTGCCATCAGTGGGCGAGGGTCTGTGAACACTGAAGCTTTCTTT. V is TRBV10-3 and J is TRBJ1-1; the D is unclear. CDR3 length: 15 amino acids. V shed 4 bases and J shed 0 bases, with 12 bases lying between them. Germline values: CDR1 ENHRY, CDR2 SYGVKD.

The V gene is TRBV7-3, the J gene TRBJ2-3; no clear D. This CDR3 has 13 residues. Germline V gene sequence: CDR1 SGHTA, CDR2 FQGTGA. Trimming pared 2 bases from V and 1 base from J, leaving 4 bases between. The CDR3 bases are TGTGCCAGCAGCTTATTGGGCACAGATACGCAGTATTTT. Translating it yields CASSLLGTDTQYF.

The V gene is TRBV6-5, the J gene TRBJ2-7, with no clear D. V was pared by 8 bases and J by 4 bases, with 15 bases between. Germline CDR1 reads MNHEY; CDR2 reads SVGAGI. This CDR3 spans 13 amino acids. In DNA, the CDR3 is TGTGCCAGCCGCCTTGTGCCCGGTTACGAGCAGTACTTC. Translated, it gives CASRLVPGYEQYF.

The V gene is TRBV3-1 (or the pseudogene TRBV3-2), the J gene TRBJ2-2, with D possibly TRBD1 on 6 matching bases. V lost 2 bases and J 6 bases, leaving 10 bases between the germline ends. Per the germline V gene, CDR1 is LGHDT and CDR2 is YNNKEL (reference sequence). The CDR3 is made up of 14 amino acids. The chain's CDR3 is CASSQTGSPGELFF. The DNA for the CDR3 is TGTGCCAGCAGCCAAACAGGGTCCCCCGGGGAGCTGTTTTTT.

This clone showed up just once. The chain links TRBV28 to TRBJ2-7; 7 bases match TRBD2. The CDR3 length is 13 residues. After removal of 4 bases from V and 4 bases from J, the junction contained 4 bases not matched to a gene. The germline CDR1 and CDR2 sequences are MDHEN and SYDVKM. DNA for the CDR3: TGTGCCAGCAGTTCTGCGGGGGTTTACGAGCAGTACTTC. Translated: CASSSAGVYEQYF.

This clone showed up just once. The chain is built from TRBV27 and TRBJ1-6; D not resolved. Germline V CDR1 and CDR2: MNHEY, SMNVEV (reference sequence). The CDR3 consists of 14 residues. Trimming cost V 3 bases and J 9 bases, with 12 bases left between them. CDR3 coding DNA: TGTGCCAGCAGTTTCAGTGGGCATAGTTCACCCCTCCACTTT. Residues: CASSFSGHSSPLHF.

This sequence joins TRBV2 and TRBJ1-6; D is possibly TRBD1 (5 bases). The V gene's germline CDR1 is SNHLY and CDR2 FYNNEI. This CDR3 region has 17 residues. The V end was cut by 1 base, the J end by 9 bases, with 19 bases between. CDR3 residues: CASSEGQGPRNGSPLHF. CDR3 bases: TGTGCCAGCAGTGAAGGGCAGGGACCTAGAAACGGTTCACCCCTCCACTTT.

The chain combines TRBV7-2 with TRBJ2-7; D tentatively fits TRBD1 or TRBD2 (6 bases each). Germline V gene lookup returns CDR1 SGHTA and CDR2 FQGNSA. V was trimmed by 3 bases and J by 2 bases, leaving 20 bases between them. This CDR3 spans 17 amino acids. The CDR3 protein is CASSFGGGPLGPYEQYF. As DNA, the CDR3 is TGTGCCAGCAGCTTCGGGGGCGGCCCACTGGGGCCCTACGAGCAGTACTTC.

V gene TRBV10-3 combines with J gene TRBJ2-2; tentative D call: TRBD1 (5 bases). The V end was cut by 4 bases, the J end by 0 bases, with 9 bases between. This CDR3 is 15 amino acids long. From germline, CDR1 is ENHRY and CDR2 SYGVKD. The CDR3 spells CAISGKGANTGELFF. The CDR3, as DNA: TGTGCCATCAGTGGGAAAGGGGCGAACACCGGGGAGCTGTTTTTT.

This rearrangement joins TRBV27 to TRBJ1-2; D might be TRBD1 (6 bases). Trimming left V 4 bases short and J 4 bases short, with 16 bases between. In germline, CDR1 is MNHEY, CDR2 SMNVEV (reference sequence). The CDR3 runs to 15 residues. The CDR3 reads CASSSATGPLYGYTF. The CDR3 DNA reads as TGTGCCAGCAGTTCGGCGACAGGCCCACTCTATGGCTACACCTTC.

This sequence joins TRBV9 and TRBJ2-5; 8 nucleotides line up with TRBD1. The V gene's germline CDR1 is SGDLS and CDR2 YYNGEE. After removal of 5 bases from V and 5 bases from J, the junction contained 8 bases not matched to a gene. The CDR3 spans 14 residues. The DNA of the CDR3 is TGTGCCAGCAGGCCAGGACAGGGTGGGGAGACCCAGTACTTC. It is translated as CASRPGQGGETQYF. Full variable domain (missing parts from reference TRBV9 and TRBJ2-5): DSGVTQTPKHLITATGQRVTLRCSPRSGDLSVYWYQQSLDQGLQFLIQYYNGEERAKGNILERFSAQQFPDLHSELNLSSLELGDSALYFCASRPGQGGETQYFGPGTRLLVL.

The chain links TRBV18 to TRBJ1-5, with a tentative D call TRBD1 (6 bases). Germline CDR1 KGHSH, CDR2 LQKENI. Trimming removed 1 base from V and 0 bases from J, with 13 bases in between. This CDR3 has 17 residues. The CDR3, as DNA: TGTGCCAGCTCACCACTCGGATCAGGGGATAGCAATCAGCCCCAGCATTTT. Its protein is CASSPLGSGDSNQPQHF.

The rearrangement links TRBV6-2 or TRBV6-3 to TRBJ1-5; D call uncertain. Germline CDR1 MNHEY, CDR2 SVGEGT. The CDR3 runs to 16 residues. V lost 2 bases and J lost 0, with 11 bases in between. CDR3 coding DNA: TGTGCCAGCAGTTACGACCGGGTGTATAGCAATCAGCCCCAGCATTTT. Translated: CASSYDRVYSNQPQHF.

J is TRBJ1-1 and V is TRBV7-2, with D perhaps TRBD1 (5 bases). CDR3 length equals 16 residues. The V gene's germline CDR1 is SGHTA and CDR2 FQGNSA. V was shortened by 1 base and J by 0 bases, with 12 bases between the two germline ends. The CDR3 loop reads CASSLGGGVMNTEAFF. DNA of the CDR3: TGTGCCAGCAGCTTAGGAGGAGGGGTTATGAACACTGAAGCTTTCTTT.

This chain connects TRBV7-7 to TRBJ2-3; weak D call: TRBD2 (6 bases). The CDR3 is 15 residues long. Between the trimmed V and J ends, which lost 1 base and 3 bases, there was a span of 11 bases. Germline V CDR1 and CDR2: SSHAT, FNYEAQ (reference sequence). CDR3 residues: CASSLGLGRTDTQYF. The CDR3 DNA reads as TGTGCCAGCAGCTTAGGATTGGGGAGGACAGATACGCAGTATTTT.

DNA of the CDR3: TGTGCCAGTAGGATGGGACAGGGGTTTCACTACGAGCAGTACTTC. It codes for CASRMGQGFHYEQYF. This chain connects TRBV19 to TRBJ2-7; 10 bases map to TRBD1. The CDR3 loop spans 15 amino acids. J was trimmed by 3 bases and V by 6 bases; bases with no gene match: 8. Per germline, CDR1 LNHDA and CDR2 SQIVND (reference sequence). The entire variable domain, with the rest obtained from reference TRBV19 and TRBJ2-7, is as follows: DGGITQSPKYLFRKEGQNVTLSCEQNLNHDAMYWYRQDPGQGLRLIYYSQIVNDFQKGDIAEGYSVSREKKESFPLTVTSAQKNPTAFYLCASRMGQGFHYEQYFGPGTRLTVT.

The chain has TRBV29-1 and TRBJ2-1; 11 nucleotides match TRBD2. After removal of 0 bases from V and 13 bases from J, the junction contained 14 bases not matched to a gene. Germline CDR1 SQVTM, CDR2 ANQGSEA. This CDR3 is built from 16 residues. Written as DNA, the CDR3 is TGCAGCGTTGAAGATCGGCTAGCGGGGGGCCGGTTGTACCAGTTCTTC. Translated: CSVEDRLAGGRLYQFF.

The chain uses TRBV5-5 and TRBJ1-2; 8 nucleotides match TRBD1. Germline CDR1 and CDR2: SGHKS and YYEKEE (reference sequence). V trimming: 0 bases; J trimming: 4 bases; junction bases outside the gene matches: 8. The CDR3 consists of 16 residues. The CDR3 is CASSLAGQGAFYGYTF. CDR3 sequence (DNA): TGTGCCAGCAGCTTGGCAGGACAGGGAGCCTTCTATGGCTACACCTTC. Looking up the rest from reference TRBV5-5 and TRBJ1-2 gives the full variable domain: DAGVTQSPTHLIKTRGQQVTLRCSPISGHKSVSWYQQVLGQGPQFIFQYYEKEERGRGNFPDRFSARQFPNYSSELNVNALLLGDSALYLCASSLAGQGAFYGYTFGSGTRLTVV.

The CDR3 nucleotides read TGTGCCAGCAGCCCGGACGGTCTAGCTAACTATGGCTACACCTTC. It is translated as CASSPDGLANYGYTF. The rearrangement joins TRBV9 to TRBJ1-2; D remains unclear. Germline V gives CDR1 SGDLS, CDR2 YYNGEE. V was cut by 4 bases and J by 0 bases, with 13 bases left in between. The CDR3 has 15 amino acids.

V is TRBV5-4 and J is TRBJ2-7, with D maybe TRBD1 (6 bases). Trimming took 4 bases from V and 6 from J, leaving 20 bases between them. Germline CDR1 SGHNT, CDR2 YYREEE (reference sequence). CDR3 size: 15 residues. CDR3: CASSGFQWGPGEQYF. DNA for the CDR3: TGTGCCAGCAGCGGGTTTCAGTGGGGGCCGGGCGAGCAGTACTTC.

This rearrangement joins TRBV7-9 to TRBJ2-1; D is undetermined. V was trimmed by 1 base and J by 5 bases, leaving 21 bases between them. Germline V gives CDR1 SEHNR, CDR2 FQNEAQ (reference sequence). CDR3 size: 18 residues. The DNA for the CDR3 is TGTGCCAGCAGCTTAGGGAAGCTTAACGTTGGCAAGGACAATGAGCAGTTCTTC. It yields the protein CASSLGKLNVGKDNEQFF.

The gene calls are TRBV21-1 and TRBJ1-2. TRBV21-1 is deemed a pseudogene. The CDR3 consists of 14 residues. CDR3 amino acids: CASTLTETNYGYTF. In nucleotides, the CDR3 is TGTGCCAGCACCCTGACTGAGACTAACTATGGCTACACCTTC.

In its sample, this clone was seen a few times. This sample includes further DNA sequences coding for the same CDR3. This sequence joins TRBV5-1 and TRBJ1-6; no clear D gene. The CDR3 sequence is 16 residues long. V lost 4 bases to trimming and J lost 0 bases, with 11 bases between them. CDR1 is SGHRS, CDR2 YFSETQ, per germline. The CDR3 sequence is CASSPGGSSYNSPLHF. DNA of the CDR3: TGCGCCAGCAGCCCCGGAGGGAGCTCCTATAATTCACCCCTCCACTTT.

V gene TRBV9 combines with J gene TRBJ1-2; 9 bases line up with TRBD1. This CDR3 comprises 17 residues. Germline values: CDR1 SGDLS, CDR2 YYNGEE. J was trimmed by 6 bases and V by 3 bases; bases with no gene match: 15. In DNA, the CDR3 is TGTGCCAGCAGCGCCCGGGACAGGGTCGGTGGCGGGGATGGCTACACCTTC. Translating it yields CASSARDRVGGGDGYTF.

CDR3 coding DNA: TGTGCCAGCAGCTTCGGCAGGCAAACTGAAGCTTTCTTT. Amino acid sequence: CASSFGRQTEAFF. The gene calls are TRBV7-8 and TRBJ1-1; D unclear. Germline CDR1 is SGHVS and CDR2 is FQNEAQ. This CDR3 is built from 13 residues. V lost 3 bases to trimming and J lost 5 bases, with 10 bases between them.